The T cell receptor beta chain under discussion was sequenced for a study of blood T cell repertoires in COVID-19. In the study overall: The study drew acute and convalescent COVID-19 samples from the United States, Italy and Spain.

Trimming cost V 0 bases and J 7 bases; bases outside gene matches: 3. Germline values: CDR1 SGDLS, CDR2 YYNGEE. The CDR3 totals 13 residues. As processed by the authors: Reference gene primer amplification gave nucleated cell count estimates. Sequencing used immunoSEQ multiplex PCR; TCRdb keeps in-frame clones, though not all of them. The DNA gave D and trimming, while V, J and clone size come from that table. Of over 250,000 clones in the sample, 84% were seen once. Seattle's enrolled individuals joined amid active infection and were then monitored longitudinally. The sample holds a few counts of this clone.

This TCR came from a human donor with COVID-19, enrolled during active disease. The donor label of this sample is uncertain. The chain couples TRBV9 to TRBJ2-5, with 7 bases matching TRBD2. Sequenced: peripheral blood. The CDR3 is CASSVGAGATQYF. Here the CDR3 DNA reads TGTGCCAGCAGCGTAGGGGCGGGAGCGACCCAGTACTTC.